These 19 T cell receptor beta chains were sequenced from one sample in a study of technical replicates of blood from a few donors (dated by TCRdb to 2016 to 2017). Libraries were built with the immunoSEQ multiplex PCR assay. TCRdb provides this immuneACCESS table in a form limited to in-frame rearrangements. Some clones are lacking; in checked studies, under half of them reflect an unresolved V gene, and why the rest are absent is not known. This sample holds about 14,000 clones; roughly 80% were observed only once. The ten largest clones capture about 12% of the sample. Sequenced sample: PBMCs. The receptors come from a human donor in good health.

The rearrangement uses TRBV7-9 and TRBJ2-2; 9 bases line up with TRBD2. Per the germline V gene, CDR1 is SEHNR and CDR2 is FQNEAQ (reference sequence). This CDR3 comprises 16 residues. The V and J ends lost 4 bases and 5 bases, in that order; junction bases with no gene match: 8. CDR3: CASSSSSGIITGELFF. The CDR3 DNA sequence: TGTGCCAGCAGCTCATCTAGCGGGATAATTACCGGGGAGCTGTTTTTT.

The rearrangement uses TRBV7-2 and TRBJ1-2; D unclear. V was shortened by 5 bases and J by 7 bases, with 14 bases between the two germline ends. Germline V lookup: CDR1 SGHTA, CDR2 FQGNSA. The length of the CDR3 is 13 residues. CDR3 protein: CASSPNELSGYTF. DNA of the CDR3: TGTGCCAGCAGCCCTAACGAGCTAAGTGGCTACACCTTC. The full variable domain, with the rest looked up from reference TRBV7-2 and TRBJ1-2, is GAGVSQSPSNKVTEKGKDVELRCDPISGHTALYWYRQSLGQGLEFLIYFQGNSAPDKSGLPSDRFSAERTGGSVSTLTIQRTQQEDSAVYLCASSPNELSGYTFGSGTRLTVV.

This clone appeared once. The J gene is TRBJ2-7, the V gene TRBV19; D perhaps matches TRBD2 (6 bases). The V gene's germline CDR1 is LNHDA and CDR2 SQIVND (reference sequence). This CDR3 is built from 15 residues. V was trimmed by 2 bases and J by 0 bases, leaving 11 bases between them. In DNA, the CDR3 is TGTGCCAGTAGTATATATTACGGGAGCTCCTACGAGCAGTACTTC. This encodes CASSIYYGSSYEQYF.

This chain connects TRBV10-3 to TRBJ2-3, with D possibly matching TRBD2 (5 bases). V lost 4 bases, J lost 4 bases, and 12 bases lay in between. Per the germline V gene, CDR1 is ENHRY and CDR2 is SYGVKD. The length of the CDR3 is 14 residues. CDR3 bases: TGTGCCATCAGTGGGGCGGGCTCTTCAGATACGCAGTATTTT. Residues: CAISGAGSSDTQYF.

The chain employs TRBV5-6 and TRBJ2-5; 7 positions match TRBD1. The CDR3 runs 13 residues. V gave up 5 bases and J gave up 4 bases; unmatched junction bases: 5. Germline lookup yields CDR1 SGHDT and CDR2 YYEEEE. CDR3 protein: CASRVQGRETQYF. DNA of the CDR3: TGTGCCAGCAGAGTACAGGGGCGAGAGACCCAGTACTTC.

This chain links TRBV5-1 with TRBJ2-3; D is ambiguous. V was pared by 3 bases and J by 0 bases, with 5 bases between. The CDR3 has 13 residues. From germline, CDR1 is SGHRS and CDR2 YFSETQ. The CDR3 spells CASSYSSTDTQYF. The CDR3, as DNA: TGCGCCAGCAGCTATTCTAGCACAGATACGCAGTATTTT.

The J gene is TRBJ2-3, the V gene TRBV5-1; D might be TRBD2 (5 bases). The V end was cut by 0 bases, the J end by 0 bases, with 11 bases between. This CDR3 region has 16 residues. Germline assignment: CDR1 SGHRS and CDR2 YFSETQ. This CDR3 is CASSLAGLTSTDTQYF. DNA for the CDR3: TGCGCCAGCAGCTTGGCTGGACTGACTAGCACAGATACGCAGTATTTT.

V is TRBV9 and J is TRBJ2-5; TRBD1 agrees at 10 bases. V lost 6 bases, J lost 5 bases, and 7 bases stayed unmatched. The CDR3 loop spans 14 amino acids. Germline loops: CDR1 SGDLS, CDR2 YYNGEE. Here the CDR3 DNA reads TGTGCCAGCAATCGACAGGGGGCGGGGGAGACCCAGTACTTC. Residues: CASNRQGAGETQYF. Variable domain in full (rest from reference TRBV9 and TRBJ2-5): DSGVTQTPKHLITATGQRVTLRCSPRSGDLSVYWYQQSLDQGLQFLIQYYNGEERAKGNILERFSAQQFPDLHSELNLSSLELGDSALYFCASNRQGAGETQYFGPGTRLLVL.

This rearrangement joins TRBV27 to TRBJ2-7; D unclear. CDR3 length: 14 residues. Germline V gene data show CDR1 as MNHEY and CDR2 as SMNVEV (reference sequence). V lost 0 bases to trimming and J lost 2 bases, with 8 bases between them. DNA of the CDR3: TGTGCCAGCAGTTTATCTGCTATGCCCTACGAGCAGTACTTC. Amino acid sequence: CASSLSAMPYEQYF.

The genes are TRBV19 and TRBJ1-5; TRBD1 is a possible D gene (6 bases). Per germline, CDR1 LNHDA and CDR2 SQIVND (reference sequence). CDR3 length equals 14 residues. Trimming took off 4 bases at V and 9 bases at J, with 16 bases between the two ends. The DNA for the CDR3 is TGTGCCAGTAGTACGGTAGGGGGTAAGATGCCCCAGCATTTT. Translating it yields CASSTVGGKMPQHF. Drawing the rest from reference TRBV19 and TRBJ1-5, the complete variable domain is DGGITQSPKYLFRKEGQNVTLSCEQNLNHDAMYWYRQDPGQGLRLIYYSQIVNDFQKGDIAEGYSVSREKKESFPLTVTSAQKNPTAFYLCASSTVGGKMPQHFGDGTRLSIL.

The chain recombines TRBV30 with TRBJ1-5; perhaps TRBD1 as D (6 bases). This CDR3 is built from 15 residues. V was pared by 0 bases and J by 5 bases, with 14 bases between. Germline CDR1 GTSNPN, CDR2 SVGIG (reference sequence). The CDR3 loop is CAWSVLSGADQPQHF. The CDR3 nucleotides read TGTGCCTGGAGTGTACTCTCAGGGGCGGATCAGCCCCAGCATTTT. Full variable domain (rest looked up from reference TRBV30 and TRBJ1-5): SQTIHQWPATLVQPVGSPLSLECTVEGTSNPNLYWYRQAAGRGLQLLFYSVGIGQISSEVPQNLSASRPQDRQFILSSKKLLLSDSGFYLCAWSVLSGADQPQHFGDGTRLSIL.

CDR3 DNA sequence: TGTGCCAGCAGTTACTCTTCACAGGGCGGTAACTATGGCTACACCTTC. Its protein product is CASSYSSQGGNYGYTF. This chain uses TRBV6-5 with TRBJ1-2; tentatively, D is TRBD1 (6 bases). CDR1 is MNHEY and CDR2 is SVGAGI in the germline V gene. This CDR3 has 16 residues. The V gene lost 0 bases and the J gene lost 1 base, with 12 bases spanning the gap.

To note about this clone: This sample includes further DNA sequences coding for the same CDR3. V is TRBV14 and J is TRBJ2-6; D gene unclear. The V gene lost 1 base and the J gene lost 1 base, with 5 bases spanning the gap. This CDR3 contains 15 residues. Germline V CDR1 and CDR2: SGHDN, FVKESK. The CDR3 protein is CASSQGSSGANVLTF. CDR3 DNA: TGTGCCAGCAGCCAAGGGAGTTCTGGGGCCAACGTCCTGACTTTC.

The chain recombines TRBV18 with TRBJ2-1, with TRBD2 as a possible D gene (5 bases). Germline V gives CDR1 KGHSH, CDR2 LQKENI. The CDR3 spans 13 residues. The V end was cut by 0 bases, the J end by 13 bases, with 13 bases between. The CDR3 nucleotides read TGTGCCAGCTCACCACCGGCGGGTCAAGGACAGTTCTTC. Translation: CASSPPAGQGQFF.

This clone was counted a single time. J is TRBJ2-3 and V is TRBV6-1, with D maybe TRBD2 (6 bases). The CDR3 runs to 13 residues. CDR1 and CDR2 (germline): MNHNS, SASEGT. The ends were cut back, 5 bases at V and 1 base at J, with 7 bases in the middle. CDR3 nucleotides: TGTGCCAGCAGTCCTAGCGGCACAGATACGCAGTATTTT. It codes for CASSPSGTDTQYF.

This rearrangement joins TRBV2 to TRBJ1-5; TRBD1 matches at 7 bases. Germline V lookup: CDR1 SNHLY, CDR2 FYNNEI. Trimming cost V 6 bases and J 9 bases; bases outside gene matches: 11. The CDR3 has 14 residues. CDR3 protein: CASRGEGGGRPQHF. Here the CDR3 DNA reads TGTGCCAGCAGGGGGGAAGGGGGCGGAAGGCCCCAGCATTTT.

The chain joins TRBV10-3 to TRBJ1-1, with 7 positions matching TRBD1. J was trimmed by 5 bases and V by 6 bases; bases with no gene match: 6. The CDR3 extends over 13 amino acids. The germline CDR1 and CDR2 sequences are ENHRY and SYGVKD. The CDR3 DNA reads TGTGCCATCAGCCGAGGGGGCGAGACTGAAGCTTTCTTT. As protein: CAISRGGETEAFF.

CDR3 coding DNA: TGTGCCAGCAGGCGGGAGATGGACGGGGAGCTGTTTTTT. Translated, it gives CASRREMDGELFF. The gene calls are TRBV6-4 and TRBJ2-2; 7 nucleotides match TRBD2. Trimming at V came to 6 bases and at J to 7 bases, leaving 5 bases not matched to a gene. The germline CDR1 and CDR2 sequences are MRHNA and SNTAGT. CDR3 length: 13 residues.

The chain uses TRBV10-2 and TRBJ1-1; D not resolved. The CDR3 length is 12 residues. V dropped 7 bases and J dropped 4 bases, with 10 bases sitting between them. Germline-derived CDR1 and CDR2 are WSHSY and SAAADI. The CDR3 DNA reads TGCGCCAGCAATCCGGGTCTCACTGAAGCTTTCTTT. This translates into CASNPGLTEAFF.